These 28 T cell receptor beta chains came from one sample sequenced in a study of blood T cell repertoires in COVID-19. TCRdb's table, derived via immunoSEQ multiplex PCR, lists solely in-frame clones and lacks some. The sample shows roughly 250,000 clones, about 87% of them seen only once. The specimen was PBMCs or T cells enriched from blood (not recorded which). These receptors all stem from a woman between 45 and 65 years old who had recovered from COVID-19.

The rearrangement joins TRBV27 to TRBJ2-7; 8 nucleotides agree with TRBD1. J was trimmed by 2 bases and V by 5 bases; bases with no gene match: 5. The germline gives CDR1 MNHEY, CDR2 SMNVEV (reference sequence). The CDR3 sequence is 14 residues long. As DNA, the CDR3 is TGTGCCAGCAGTCCCGGGACAGGACCCTACGAGCAGTACTTC. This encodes CASSPGTGPYEQYF.

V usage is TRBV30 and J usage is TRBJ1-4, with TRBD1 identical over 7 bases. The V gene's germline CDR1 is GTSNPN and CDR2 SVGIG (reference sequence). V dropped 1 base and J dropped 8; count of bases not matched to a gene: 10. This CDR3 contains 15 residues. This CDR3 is CAWSAGGGMKEKLFF. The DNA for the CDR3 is TGTGCCTGGAGTGCAGGGGGTGGGATGAAGGAAAAACTGTTTTTT.

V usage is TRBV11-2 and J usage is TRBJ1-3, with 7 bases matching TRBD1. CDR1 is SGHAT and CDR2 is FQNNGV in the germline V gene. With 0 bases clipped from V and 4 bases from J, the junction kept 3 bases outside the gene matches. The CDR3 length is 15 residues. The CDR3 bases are TGTGCCAGCAGCTTAGATCCGGGACAGGGAAACACCATATATTTT. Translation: CASSLDPGQGNTIYF. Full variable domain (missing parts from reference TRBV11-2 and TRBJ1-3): EAGVAQSPRYKIIEKRQSVAFWCNPISGHATLYWYQQILGQGPKLLIQFQNNGVVDDSQLPKDRFSAERLKGVDSTLKIQPAKLEDSAVYLCASSLDPGQGNTIYFGEGSWLTVV.

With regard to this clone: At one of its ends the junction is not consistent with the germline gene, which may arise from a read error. The CDR3 loop reads CASSPRLVGDSGANVLTF. CDR3 in DNA: TGTGCTAGCAGCCCTCGACTAGTGGGAGACTCTGGGGCCAACGTCCTGACTTTC. The rearrangement joins TRBV7-7 to TRBJ2-6, with D tentatively TRBD2 (6 bases). There are 18 residues in the CDR3. Germline V gives CDR1 SSHAT, CDR2 FNYEAQ (reference sequence).

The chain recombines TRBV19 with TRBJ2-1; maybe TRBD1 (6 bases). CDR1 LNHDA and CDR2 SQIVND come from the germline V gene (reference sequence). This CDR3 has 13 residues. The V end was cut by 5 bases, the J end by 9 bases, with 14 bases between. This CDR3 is CASSLGQKGEQFF. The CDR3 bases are TGTGCCAGTAGTCTTGGACAGAAGGGTGAGCAGTTCTTC.

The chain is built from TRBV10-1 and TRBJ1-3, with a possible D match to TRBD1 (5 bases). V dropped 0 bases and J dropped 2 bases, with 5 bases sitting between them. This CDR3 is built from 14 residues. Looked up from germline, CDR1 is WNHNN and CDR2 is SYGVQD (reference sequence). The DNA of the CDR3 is TGCGCCAGCAGTGAGTCAGGGGCTGGAAACACCATATATTTT. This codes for CASSESGAGNTIYF.

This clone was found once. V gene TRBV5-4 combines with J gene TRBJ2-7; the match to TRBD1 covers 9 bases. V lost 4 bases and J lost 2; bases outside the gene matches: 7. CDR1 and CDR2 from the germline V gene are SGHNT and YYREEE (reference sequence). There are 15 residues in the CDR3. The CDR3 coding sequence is TGTGCCAGCAGCGTCCGGGACAGGGTACCCTACGAGCAGTACTTC. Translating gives CASSVRDRVPYEQYF.

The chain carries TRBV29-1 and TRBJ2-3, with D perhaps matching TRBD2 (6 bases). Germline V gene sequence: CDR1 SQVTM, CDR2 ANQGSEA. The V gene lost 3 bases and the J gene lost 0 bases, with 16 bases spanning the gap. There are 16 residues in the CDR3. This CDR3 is CSVEGLAEPSTDTQYF. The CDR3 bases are TGCAGCGTTGAGGGGTTAGCGGAGCCCAGCACAGATACGCAGTATTTT.

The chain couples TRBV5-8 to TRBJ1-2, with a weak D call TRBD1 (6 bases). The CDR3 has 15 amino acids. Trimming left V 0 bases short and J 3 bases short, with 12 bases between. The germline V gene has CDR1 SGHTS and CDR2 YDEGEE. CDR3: CASSLGQGYHYGYTF. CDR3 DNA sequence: TGTGCCAGCAGCTTGGGGCAGGGGTATCACTATGGCTACACCTTC.

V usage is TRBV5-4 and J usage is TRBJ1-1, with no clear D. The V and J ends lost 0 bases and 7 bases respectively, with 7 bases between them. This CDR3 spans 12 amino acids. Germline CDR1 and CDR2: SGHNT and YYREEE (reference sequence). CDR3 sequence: CASSLDGFEAFF. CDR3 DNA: TGTGCCAGCAGCTTGGACGGGTTTGAAGCTTTCTTT.

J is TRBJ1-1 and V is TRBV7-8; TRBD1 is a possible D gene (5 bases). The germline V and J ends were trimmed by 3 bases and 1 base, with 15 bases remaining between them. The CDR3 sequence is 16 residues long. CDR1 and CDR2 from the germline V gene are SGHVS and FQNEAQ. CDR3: CASSFRWGTGNTEAFF. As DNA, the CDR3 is TGTGCCAGCAGCTTCCGGTGGGGCACAGGGAACACTGAAGCTTTCTTT.

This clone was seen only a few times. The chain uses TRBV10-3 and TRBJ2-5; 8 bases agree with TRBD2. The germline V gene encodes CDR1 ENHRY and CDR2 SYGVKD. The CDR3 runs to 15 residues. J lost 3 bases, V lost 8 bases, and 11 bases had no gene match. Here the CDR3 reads CAIGLGAGGKETQYF. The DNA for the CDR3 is TGTGCCATCGGGCTGGGGGCGGGGGGAAAAGAGACCCAGTACTTC.

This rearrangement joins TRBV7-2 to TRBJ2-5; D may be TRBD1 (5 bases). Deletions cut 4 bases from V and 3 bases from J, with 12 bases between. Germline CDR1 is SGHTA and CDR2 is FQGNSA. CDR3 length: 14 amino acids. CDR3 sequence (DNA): TGTGCCAGCAGCTCCAAAAGCAGGGAAGAGACCCAGTACTTC. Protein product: CASSSKSREETQYF.

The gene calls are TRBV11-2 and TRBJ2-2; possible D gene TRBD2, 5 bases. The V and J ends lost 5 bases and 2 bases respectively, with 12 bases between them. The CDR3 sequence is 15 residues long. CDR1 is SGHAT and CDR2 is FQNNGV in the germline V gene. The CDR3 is CASSAILVNTGELFF. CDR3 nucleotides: TGTGCCAGCAGCGCCATACTAGTAAACACCGGGGAGCTGTTTTTT.

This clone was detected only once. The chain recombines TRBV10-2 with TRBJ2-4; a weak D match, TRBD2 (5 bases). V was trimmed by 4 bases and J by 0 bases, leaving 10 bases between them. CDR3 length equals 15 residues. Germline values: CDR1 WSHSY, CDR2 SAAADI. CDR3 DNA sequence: TGCGCCAGCAGTGGACACGGGATAGCCAAAAACATTCAGTACTTC. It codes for CASSGHGIAKNIQYF.

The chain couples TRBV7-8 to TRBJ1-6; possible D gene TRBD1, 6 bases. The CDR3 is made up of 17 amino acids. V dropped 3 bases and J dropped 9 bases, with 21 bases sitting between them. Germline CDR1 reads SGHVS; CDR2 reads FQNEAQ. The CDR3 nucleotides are TGTGCCAGCAGCTTGGGCCCCAAGACAGGACTCGGTTCACCCCTCCACTTT. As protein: CASSLGPKTGLGSPLHF.

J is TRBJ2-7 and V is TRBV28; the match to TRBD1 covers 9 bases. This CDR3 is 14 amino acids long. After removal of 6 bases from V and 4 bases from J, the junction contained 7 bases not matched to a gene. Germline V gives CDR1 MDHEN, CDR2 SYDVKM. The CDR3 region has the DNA TGTGCCAGCAGCCCGACAGGGGGTTGGTACGAGCAGTACTTC. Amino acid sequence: CASSPTGGWYEQYF.

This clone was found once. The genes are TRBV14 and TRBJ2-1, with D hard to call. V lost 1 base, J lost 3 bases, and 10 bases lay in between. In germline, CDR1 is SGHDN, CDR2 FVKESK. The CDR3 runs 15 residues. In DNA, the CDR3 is TGTGCCAGCAGCCAAGGAGGTTCAGTCTACAATGAGCAGTTCTTC. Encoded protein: CASSQGGSVYNEQFF.

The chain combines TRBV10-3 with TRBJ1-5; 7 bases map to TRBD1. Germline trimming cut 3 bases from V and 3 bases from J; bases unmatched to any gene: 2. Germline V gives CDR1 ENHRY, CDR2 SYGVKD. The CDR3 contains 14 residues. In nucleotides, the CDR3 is TGTGCCATCAGTGACGGGACAGTCAATCAGCCCCAGCATTTT. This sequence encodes CAISDGTVNQPQHF.

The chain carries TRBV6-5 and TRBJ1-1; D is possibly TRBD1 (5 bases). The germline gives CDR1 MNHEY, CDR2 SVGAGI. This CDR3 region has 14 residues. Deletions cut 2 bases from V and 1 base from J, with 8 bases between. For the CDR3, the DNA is TGTGCCAGCAGTTACGTGGGGGGGAACACTGAAGCTTTCTTT. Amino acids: CASSYVGGNTEAFF.

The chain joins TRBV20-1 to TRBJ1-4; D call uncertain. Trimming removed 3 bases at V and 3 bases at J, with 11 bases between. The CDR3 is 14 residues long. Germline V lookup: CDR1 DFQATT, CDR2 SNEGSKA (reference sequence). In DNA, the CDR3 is TGCAGTGCTAGTCTAATAAGCCCTAATGAAAAACTGTTTTTT. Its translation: CSASLISPNEKLFF.

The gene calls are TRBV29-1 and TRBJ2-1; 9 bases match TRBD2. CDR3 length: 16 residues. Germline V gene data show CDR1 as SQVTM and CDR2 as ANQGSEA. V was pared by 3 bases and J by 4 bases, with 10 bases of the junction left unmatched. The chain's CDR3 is CSVDSVASGIYNEQFF. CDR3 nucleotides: TGCAGCGTTGATTCCGTGGCTAGCGGGATTTACAATGAGCAGTTCTTC.

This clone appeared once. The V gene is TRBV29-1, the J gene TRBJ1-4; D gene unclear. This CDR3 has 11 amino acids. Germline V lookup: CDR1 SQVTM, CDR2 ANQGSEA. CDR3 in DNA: TGCACCTGCGCCCGGGGAGAAAAACTGTTTTTT. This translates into CTCARGEKLFF.

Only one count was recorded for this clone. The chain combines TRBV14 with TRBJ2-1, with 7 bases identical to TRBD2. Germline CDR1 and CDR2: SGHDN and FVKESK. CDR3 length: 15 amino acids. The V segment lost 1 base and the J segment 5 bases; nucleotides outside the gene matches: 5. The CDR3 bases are TGTGCCAGCAGCCAAGGCCGGGGGGTCCACAATGAGCAGTTCTTC. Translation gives CASSQGRGVHNEQFF.

The CDR3 protein is CASSLVGILHGYTF. The DNA for the CDR3 is TGTGCCAGCAGCTTGGTCGGGATCCTCCATGGCTACACCTTC. The V gene is TRBV5-6, the J gene TRBJ1-2; D remains ambiguous. Trimming pared 0 bases from V and 6 bases from J, leaving 12 bases between. Germline V CDR1 and CDR2: SGHDT, YYEEEE. The CDR3 has 14 amino acids.

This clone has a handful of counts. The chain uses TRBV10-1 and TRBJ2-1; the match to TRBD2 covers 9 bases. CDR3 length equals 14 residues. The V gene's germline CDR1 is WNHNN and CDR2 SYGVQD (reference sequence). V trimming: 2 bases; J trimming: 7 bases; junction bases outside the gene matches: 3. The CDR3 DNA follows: TGCGCCAGCAGTGAGGGACTAGCGCGTAATGAGCAGTTCTTC. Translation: CASSEGLARNEQFF.

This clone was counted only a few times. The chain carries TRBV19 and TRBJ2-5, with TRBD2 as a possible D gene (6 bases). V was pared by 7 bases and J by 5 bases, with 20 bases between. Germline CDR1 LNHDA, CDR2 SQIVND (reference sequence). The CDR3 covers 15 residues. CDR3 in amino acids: CASKGTGALWETQYF. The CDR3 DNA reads TGTGCCAGTAAAGGGACGGGAGCCCTCTGGGAGACCCAGTACTTC.

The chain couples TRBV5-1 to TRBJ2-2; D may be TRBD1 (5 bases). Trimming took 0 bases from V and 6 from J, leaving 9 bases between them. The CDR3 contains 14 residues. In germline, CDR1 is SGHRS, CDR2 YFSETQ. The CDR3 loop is CASSLALGAGELFF. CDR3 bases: TGCGCCAGCAGCTTGGCCTTAGGGGCCGGGGAGCTGTTTTTT.